This TCR beta chain was obtained from a study of OX40 agonist ivuxolimab in advanced cancers. Blood draws occurred at baseline, cycle 4 day 1, and cycle 7 day 1. Looked up from germline, CDR1 is MNHNS and CDR2 is SASEGT. The CDR3 is made up of 15 amino acids. Between the trimmed V and J ends, which lost 7 bases and 2 bases, there was a span of 17 bases. Study outcomes and limitations: Both blood CD4+ and CD8+ T cells showed clonal growth by week 6 at 0.1 to 3.0 mg/kg. Some nonresponders additionally presented with little normalized T-cell clonal expansion. On average, CD8+ T cells had more expanded clones than CD4+.

Method: immunoSEQ multiplex PCR; TCRdb's copy keeps in-frame clones and lacks some. The repertoire holds some 98,000 clones, just under 85% seen once, with about 1.6% in the top ten. On this clone itself: Its antigen is currently unknown.

The receptor comes from an adult with an advanced solid tumor such as melanoma, head and neck, liver or kidney cancer. This rearrangement joins TRBV6-1 to TRBJ1-2, with a weak D call TRBD1 (5 bases). This material consisted of CD4+ or CD8+ T cells sorted from blood, taken in a trial of the OX40 agonist ivuxolimab. The CDR3 sequence is CASNLGLQNNYGYTF. In DNA form, the CDR3 reads TGTGCCAGCAACCTGGGACTCCAGAACAACTATGGCTACACCTTC.